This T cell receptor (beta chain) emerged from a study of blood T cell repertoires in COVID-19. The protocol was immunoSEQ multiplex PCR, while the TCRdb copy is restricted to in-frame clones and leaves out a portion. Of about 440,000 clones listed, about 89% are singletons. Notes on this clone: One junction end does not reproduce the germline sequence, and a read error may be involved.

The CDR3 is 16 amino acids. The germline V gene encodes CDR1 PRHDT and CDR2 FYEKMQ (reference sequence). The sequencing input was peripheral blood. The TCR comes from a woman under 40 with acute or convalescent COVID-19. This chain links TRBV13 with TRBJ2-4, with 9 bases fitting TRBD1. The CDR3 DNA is TGTGCCAGCAGCCTAGGACAGGGGATAGCCAAAAACATTCAGTACTTC. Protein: CASSLGQGIAKNIQYF. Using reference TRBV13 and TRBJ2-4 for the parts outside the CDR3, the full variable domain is AAGVIQSPRHLIKEKRETATLKCYPIPRHDTVYWYQQGPGQDPQFLISFYEKMQSDKGSIPDRFSAQQFSDYHSELNMSSLELGDSALYFCASSLGQGIAKNIQYFGAGTRLSVL.